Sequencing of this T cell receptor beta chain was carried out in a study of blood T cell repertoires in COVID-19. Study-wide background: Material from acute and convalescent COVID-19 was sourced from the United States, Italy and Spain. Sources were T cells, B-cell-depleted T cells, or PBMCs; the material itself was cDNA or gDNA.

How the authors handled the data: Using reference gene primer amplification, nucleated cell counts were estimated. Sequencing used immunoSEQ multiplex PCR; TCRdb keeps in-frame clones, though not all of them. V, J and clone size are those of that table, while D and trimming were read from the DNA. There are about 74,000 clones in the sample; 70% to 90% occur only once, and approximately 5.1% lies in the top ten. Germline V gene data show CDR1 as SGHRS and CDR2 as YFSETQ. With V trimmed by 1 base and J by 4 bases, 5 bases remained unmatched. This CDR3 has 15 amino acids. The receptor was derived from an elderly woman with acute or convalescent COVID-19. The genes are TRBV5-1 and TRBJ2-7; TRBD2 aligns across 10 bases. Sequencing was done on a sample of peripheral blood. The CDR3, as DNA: TGCGCCAGCAGCTTGATTTCTAGCGGGGGTTACGAGCAGTACTTC. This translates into CASSLISSGGYEQYF.